A selection of T cell receptor beta chains follows, all from one sample in a study of blood T cell repertoires in COVID-19. Profiled with immunoSEQ multiplex PCR; TCRdb holds only in-frame clones, not every one. The sample has about 200,000 clones, about nine tenths seen once; the top ten hold roughly 4.1%. Input material: peripheral blood. The receptors were gathered from a man aged 45-65 years with acute or convalescent COVID-19. Both conserved end residues are part of each CDR3. Fields, in order: J gene, clone size, V gene, D gene, CDR3 DNA, CDR3 protein. D genes are given only for firm matches. Expanded clones are given a class, and other clones once, few, many or no size at all.

TRBJ1-5 - TRBV2 TRBD1 TGTGCCAGCAGTGAAGGGGGACAGCCCAATCAGCCCCAGCATTTT CASSEGGQPNQPQHF
TRBJ1-2 - TRBV7-9 - TGTGCCAGCAGCTTAATGGCGCTAGACTATGGCTACACCTTC CASSLMALDYGYTF
TRBJ2-3 once TRBV4-1 TRBD1 TGCGCCAGCAGCCCGGGACAGGGGGCGCGAGTTCTCTCAGATACGCAGTATTTT CASSPGQGARVLSDTQYF
TRBJ1-6 - TRBV11-3 TRBD1 TGTGCCAGCAGCGCTCAGGGGGATAATTCACCCCTCCACTTT CASSAQGDNSPLHF
TRBJ1-2 - TRBV20-1 - TGCAGTGCTAGTCCCCAACAGGCCAACTATGGCTACACCTTC CSASPQQANYGYTF
TRBJ1-4 - TRBV5-1 - TGCGCCAGCAGCTTGTCTGCACAACCTTATGAAAAACTGTTTTTT CASSLSAQPYEKLFF
TRBJ2-1 - TRBV5-1 TRBD1 TGCGCCAGCAGCTTTGGACAGGGGGGTTACAATGAGCAGTTCTTC CASSFGQGGYNEQFF
TRBJ1-4 - TRBV2 - TGTGCCAGCAGTGATGCCAGTGCAACTAATGAAAAACTGTTTTTT CASSDASATNEKLFF
TRBJ1-2 - TRBV29-1 TRBD1 TGCAGCGTTACCAATCGTCCCGGGACAGGGTTTGAGGGTGGCTACACCTTC CSVTNRPGTGFEGGYTF
TRBJ2-7 - TRBV2 TRBD1 TGTGCCAGCGCACCAGCCGGGACAGGGATCCACGAGCAGTACTTC CASAPAGTGIHEQYF
TRBJ2-3 - TRBV7-3 TRBD2 TGTGCCAGCAGCTCCCCGGGGGGGAGCACAGATACGCAGTATTTT CASSSPGGSTDTQYF
TRBJ2-6 - TRBV5-6 - TGTGCCAGCAGCTCTCGGACACCCGCCAACGTCCTGACTTTC CASSSRTPANVLTF
TRBJ1-1 - TRBV12-3/TRBV12-4 - TGTGCCAGCAGTTTACGGGGAAACACTGAAGCTTTCTTT CASSLRGNTEAFF
TRBJ1-2 - TRBV4-2 TRBD1 TGTGCCAGCAGCCAAGATTGGGGGACAGACTCCAGGGGTGGCTACACCTTC CASSQDWGTDSRGGYTF
TRBJ1-1 - TRBV12-3/TRBV12-4 - TGTGCCAGCAGATTCAGGGTAACTGAAGCTTTCTTT CASRFRVTEAFF